The entry below gives a single TCR beta chain sequence along with its context. The CDR3 end shows no conserved phenylalanine or tryptophan, and so a read error is likely. The sample is drawn from a study of technical replicates of blood from several donors. The ends were cut back, 4 bases at V and 8 bases at J, with 14 bases in the middle. CDR1 and CDR2 from the germline V gene are MGHRA and YSYEKL. This CDR3 has 13 residues. Method: immunoSEQ multiplex PCR; TCRdb's copy keeps in-frame clones and lacks some. The sample records roughly 79,000 clones, more than 85% being singletons. The sample consisted of T cells isolated from PBMCs. The chain couples TRBV4-1 to TRBJ1-1; maybe TRBD1 (5 bases). The sequence was obtained from a human donor in good health. CDR3 coding DNA: TGCGCCAGCAGCCCACACCTGACAGTCGAAGCTTTCCTT. As protein: CASSPHLTVEAFL.